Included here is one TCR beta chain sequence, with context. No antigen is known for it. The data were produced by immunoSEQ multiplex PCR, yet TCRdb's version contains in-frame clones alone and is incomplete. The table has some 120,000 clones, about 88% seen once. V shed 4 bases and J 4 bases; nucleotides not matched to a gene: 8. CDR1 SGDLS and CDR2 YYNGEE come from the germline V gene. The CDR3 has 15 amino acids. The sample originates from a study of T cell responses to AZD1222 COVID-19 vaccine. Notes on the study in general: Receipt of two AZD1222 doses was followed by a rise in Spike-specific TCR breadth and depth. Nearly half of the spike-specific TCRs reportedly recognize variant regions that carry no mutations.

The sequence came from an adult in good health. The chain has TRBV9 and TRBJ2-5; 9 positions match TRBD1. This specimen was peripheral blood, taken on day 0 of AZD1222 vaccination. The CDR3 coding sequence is TGTGCCAGCAGCTTGGGACAGGGAGGAGGAGAGACCCAGTACTTC. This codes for CASSLGQGGGETQYF.